This T cell receptor beta chain was profiled in a study of beta chain features in type 1 diabetes. Points from the study as a whole: Naive, central memory and Treg TCRB repertoires seemed to resemble each other more closely in patients than they did in healthy donors. Among patients with Type 1 diabetes, TCRB CDR3s were moderately but significantly shorter in every one of the four CD4+ subsets.

Expressed TCRB transcripts got sequenced, as all isolated RNA was reverse transcribed. Data came from immunoSEQ multiplex PCR; TCRdb stores just in-frame clones and leaves some out. The sample shows nearly 700,000 clones, about an eighth of them seen only once. Germline CDR1 and CDR2: ENHRY and SYGVKD. V was shortened by 6 bases and J by 5 bases, with 11 bases between the two germline ends. The CDR3 is 13 amino acids. Concerning this clone: As yet, its antigen is unknown.

This receptor was identified in a man younger than 35 with type 1 diabetes. The chain couples TRBV10-3 to TRBJ1-5, with D perhaps matching TRBD1 (5 bases). The material sequenced was naive CD4+ T cells from blood. This CDR3 reads CAIRSTGDQPQHF. The CDR3 DNA reads TGTGCCATCAGATCCACAGGAGATCAGCCCCAGCATTTT.